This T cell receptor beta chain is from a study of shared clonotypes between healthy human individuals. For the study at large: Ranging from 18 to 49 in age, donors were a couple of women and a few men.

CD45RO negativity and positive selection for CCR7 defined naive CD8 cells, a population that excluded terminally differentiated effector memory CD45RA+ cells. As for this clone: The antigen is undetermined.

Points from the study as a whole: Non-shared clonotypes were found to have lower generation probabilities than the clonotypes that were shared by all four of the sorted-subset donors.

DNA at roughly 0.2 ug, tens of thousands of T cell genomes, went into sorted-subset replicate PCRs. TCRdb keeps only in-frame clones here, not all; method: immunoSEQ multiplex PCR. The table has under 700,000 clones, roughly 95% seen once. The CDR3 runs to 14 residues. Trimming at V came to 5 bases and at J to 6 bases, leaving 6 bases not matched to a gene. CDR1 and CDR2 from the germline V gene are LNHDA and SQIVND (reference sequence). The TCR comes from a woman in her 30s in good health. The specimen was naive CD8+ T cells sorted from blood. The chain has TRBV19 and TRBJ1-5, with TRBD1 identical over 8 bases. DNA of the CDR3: TGTGCCAGTAGTCTAAGACAGGGGTTTCAGCCCCAGCATTTT. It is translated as CASSLRQGFQPQHF.